This T cell receptor beta chain was identified in a study of radiation and T cells in renal cell carcinoma. Study-level information: Nephrectomy followed 15 Gy stereotactic body radiation by 4 weeks.

Germline CDR1 reads MNHEY; CDR2 reads SMNVEV (reference sequence). This CDR3 region has 14 residues. V was clipped by 5 bases and J by 3 bases; unmatched bases: 7. Generated by immunoSEQ multiplex PCR, the TCRdb table keeps only in-frame clones and is missing some. The table has around 130,000 clones, approximately 80% seen once. As for time point: blood 2 weeks post-SBRT. The treatment is: 15 Gy SBRT to primary tumor, nephrectomy 4 weeks later. Blood was sampled at baseline, 2 weeks and 4 weeks after SBRT. Sample: blood, taken from a patient whose treatment included radiotherapy and nephrectomy. This receptor was identified in a woman aged 55-70 years with renal cell carcinoma. The chain recombines TRBV27 with TRBJ2-7, with 7 bases identical to TRBD1. CDR3 sequence reads: CASSNLQGSYEQYF. The CDR3 coding sequence is TGTGCCAGCAGTAACCTACAGGGGAGCTACGAGCAGTACTTC.